Below, 22 T cell receptor beta chains from the same sample are listed, as sequenced in a study of cytomegalovirus exposure and HLA in healthy donors. PCR employed 60 Vbeta and 13 Jbeta primers. Some clones are missing from TCRdb's copy, which holds only in-frame ones; the method was immunoSEQ multiplex PCR. In the table there are some 100,000 clones, around three quarters of which are singletons. What was sequenced was PBMCs. These receptors originate from a female donor in good health and CMV-seropositive.

This chain connects TRBV10-3 to TRBJ2-7; TRBD1 aligns across 10 bases. The CDR3 covers 11 residues. Germline V gene lookup returns CDR1 ENHRY and CDR2 SYGVKD. J was trimmed by 6 bases and V by 10 bases; bases with no gene match: 3. The CDR3 spells CATGTGAEQYF. DNA for the CDR3: TGTGCCACGGGGACAGGGGCCGAGCAGTACTTC.

For this clone: At one boundary the junction diverges from the germline segment, which might be a read error. The CDR3 is CSSSLGQFPGANVLTF. The CDR3 coding sequence is TGTTCCAGCAGCTTGGGACAGTTCCCTGGGGCCAACGTCCTGACTTTC. This sequence joins TRBV7-9 and TRBJ2-6, with TRBD1 identical over 7 bases. Germline assignment: CDR1 SEHNR and CDR2 FQNEAQ (reference sequence). This CDR3 has 16 amino acids.

The chain employs TRBV30 and TRBJ2-7; 12 positions match TRBD1. This CDR3 is 18 amino acids long. The germline V gene encodes CDR1 GTSNPN and CDR2 SVGIG (reference sequence). With V trimmed by 0 bases and J by 4 bases, 13 bases remained unmatched. CDR3 DNA sequence: TGTGCCTGGAGTGTACTTGGGACAGGGGGCGTCTCGGGATACGAGCAGTACTTC. Translated, it gives CAWSVLGTGGVSGYEQYF. The full variable domain, in which reference TRBV30 and TRBJ2-7 provide the parts outside the CDR3, is SQTIHQWPATLVQPVGSPLSLECTVEGTSNPNLYWYRQAAGRGLQLLFYSVGIGQISSEVPQNLSASRPQDRQFILSSKKLLLSDSGFYLCAWSVLGTGGVSGYEQYFGPGTRLTVT.

CDR3 sequence: CASSPTGSNEQFF. CDR3 DNA sequence: TGTGCCAGCAGCCCCACAGGGTCCAATGAGCAGTTCTTC. The chain recombines TRBV4-2 with TRBJ2-1; D might be TRBD1 (6 bases). The germline V gene encodes CDR1 LGHNA and CDR2 YNFKEQ. The CDR3 runs 13 residues. V gave up 4 bases and J gave up 6 bases, with 10 bases separating them.

The V and J genes are TRBV6-1 and TRBJ1-1; maybe TRBD1 (5 bases). The length of the CDR3 is 15 residues. Trimming removed 2 bases from V and 0 bases from J, with 10 bases in between. CDR1 MNHNS and CDR2 SASEGT come from the germline V gene. For the CDR3, the DNA is TGTGCCAGCAGTGAAAGGGAGGGGATGAACACTGAAGCTTTCTTT. The encoded protein is CASSEREGMNTEAFF.

The chain employs TRBV30 and TRBJ1-1; the D gene is possibly TRBD1 (5 bases). V lost 3 bases to trimming and J lost 5 bases, with 10 bases between them. The CDR3 runs to 12 residues. Germline CDR1 reads GTSNPN; CDR2 reads SVGIG (reference sequence). The CDR3 here is CAWRSGATEAFF. CDR3 bases: TGTGCCTGGAGGAGTGGGGCTACTGAAGCTTTCTTT.

The chain couples TRBV6-1 to TRBJ2-7, with TRBD2 identical over 15 bases. Looked up from germline, CDR1 is MNHNS and CDR2 is SASEGT. J was trimmed by 6 bases and V by 5 bases; bases with no gene match: 8. The CDR3 contains 16 residues. CDR3 bases: TGTGCCAGCAGTCAAGGACTAGCGGGAGGGCCGATCGAGCAGTACTTC. Amino acids: CASSQGLAGGPIEQYF.

This clone was seen once. The chain is built from TRBV30 and TRBJ2-7; 7 nucleotides line up with TRBD2. Trimming removed 2 bases from V and 5 bases from J; junction bases left unmatched: 6. Germline V gives CDR1 GTSNPN, CDR2 SVGIG (reference sequence). This CDR3 has 13 amino acids. The CDR3 nucleotides read TGTGCCTGGAGTCTCGGACTAGAAAACGAGCAGTACTTC. This codes for CAWSLGLENEQYF.

In its sample, this clone was seen once. One end of the junction is discordant with germline, which a read error may explain. The V call is TRBV7-9, the J call TRBJ1-2; 7 positions agree with TRBD1. From germline, CDR1 is SEHNR and CDR2 FQNEAQ (reference sequence). The CDR3 sequence is 15 residues long. CDR3 nucleotide sequence: TGTTCCAGCAGCCTCCCGGGGACAGCAAACTATGGCTACACCTTC. The encoded protein is CSSSLPGTANYGYTF.

The chain recombines TRBV6-5 with TRBJ2-1, with TRBD2 as a possible D gene (6 bases). This CDR3 is 14 amino acids long. Germline V gene lookup returns CDR1 MNHEY and CDR2 SVGAGI. Trimming shortened V by 6 bases and J by 0 bases, and 9 bases separated the two germline ends. The CDR3 DNA reads as TGTGCCAGCAGCACTAGCCCCTCCTACAATGAGCAGTTCTTC. This codes for CASSTSPSYNEQFF.

By share, this clone ranks as large. The sample holds other DNA sequences that translate to the same CDR3. The rearrangement links TRBV19 to TRBJ1-4, with D possibly TRBD1 on 5 matching bases. The CDR3 length is 18 residues. V lost 6 bases and J 0 bases, leaving 20 bases between the germline ends. Germline V gene lookup returns CDR1 LNHDA and CDR2 SQIVND (reference sequence). CDR3 loop: CASSRPQGGLATNEKLFF. The DNA for the CDR3 is TGTGCCAGTAGCCGACCCCAGGGCGGATTAGCAACTAATGAAAAACTGTTTTTT.

J is TRBJ2-5 and V is TRBV6-6; TRBD2 agrees at 8 bases. In germline, CDR1 is MNHNY, CDR2 SVGAGI (reference sequence). V was pared by 8 bases and J by 5 bases, with 10 bases of the junction left unmatched. The CDR3 sequence is 14 residues long. The CDR3 sequence is CASDPRGGGETQYF. CDR3 DNA: TGTGCCAGCGATCCTCGGGGGGGCGGGGAGACCCAGTACTTC.

This sequence joins TRBV6-1 and TRBJ1-1, with D tentatively TRBD1 (6 bases). The CDR3 is 13 residues long. Germline loops: CDR1 MNHNS, CDR2 SASEGT. Trimming left V 6 bases short and J 6 bases short, with 14 bases between. This chain's CDR3 is CASSLGGYAEAFF. CDR3 coding DNA: TGTGCCAGCAGCCTAGGGGGTTACGCTGAAGCTTTCTTT.

This chain joins TRBV6-1 and TRBJ1-2; 7 nucleotides align to TRBD1. The ends lost 0 bases at V and 2 bases at J; junction bases unmatched: 6. Germline V gene lookup returns CDR1 MNHNS and CDR2 SASEGT. CDR3 length: 16 residues. The CDR3 region is CASSEAWGQMNYGYTF. The CDR3 DNA sequence: TGTGCCAGCAGTGAAGCTTGGGGACAGATGAACTATGGCTACACCTTC.

The chain is built from TRBV5-1 and TRBJ2-5; 11 bases agree with TRBD1. V was pared by 0 bases and J by 4 bases, with 11 bases of the junction left unmatched. Looked up from germline, CDR1 is SGHRS and CDR2 is YFSETQ. The CDR3 runs 18 residues. The CDR3 sequence: CASSLAGQGEAKRETQYF. The DNA for the CDR3 is TGCGCCAGCAGCTTGGCGGGACAGGGGGAAGCAAAACGAGAGACCCAGTACTTC. Combining the CDR3 with reference TRBV5-1 and TRBJ2-5 gives the whole variable domain KAGVTQTPRYLIKTRGQQVTLSCSPISGHRSVSWYQQTPGQGLQFLFEYFSETQRNKGNFPGRFSGRQFSNSRSEMNVSTLELGDSALYLCASSLAGQGEAKRETQYFGPGTRLLVL.

This chain joins TRBV30 and TRBJ2-7; the D is unclear. Germline V gene lookup returns CDR1 GTSNPN and CDR2 SVGIG (reference sequence). This CDR3 contains 11 residues. V lost 2 bases, J lost 3 bases, and 5 bases lay in between. The CDR3 sequence: CAWSINYEQYF. CDR3 bases: TGTGCCTGGAGTATTAACTACGAGCAGTACTTC.

The gene calls are TRBV21-1 and TRBJ1-5; the table's D gene call, TRBD1, was not cross checked with the DNA. TRBV21-1 is given as a pseudogene. The CDR3 runs 16 residues. This chain's CDR3 is CASSTLDRGPDQPQHF. The CDR3 DNA reads TGTGCCAGCAGCACCTTGGACAGGGGGCCCGATCAGCCCCAGCATTTT.

The chain is built from TRBV19 and TRBJ1-2, with 9 bases identical to TRBD1. V lost 2 bases, J lost 7 bases, and 2 bases stayed unmatched. Germline V gene lookup returns CDR1 LNHDA and CDR2 SQIVND (reference sequence). The CDR3 totals 13 residues. The CDR3 reads CASSIRDRVGYTF. Here the CDR3 DNA reads TGTGCCAGTAGTATACGGGACAGGGTTGGCTACACCTTC.

The CDR3 DNA is TGTGCCAGCAGCGTATACCCCGCGGGACTAGCTTACGATGAGCAGTTCTTC. Residues: CASSVYPAGLAYDEQFF. The gene calls are TRBV9 and TRBJ2-1; 9 positions agree with TRBD2. CDR1 SGDLS and CDR2 YYNGEE come from the germline V gene. There are 17 residues in the CDR3. V shed 1 base and J 8 bases; nucleotides not matched to a gene: 13.

This chain connects TRBV6-5 to TRBJ2-7, with 8 bases aligning to TRBD1. The CDR3 is 15 residues long. V shed 0 bases, J shed 3 bases, and the junction held 4 bases outside the gene matches. Germline V gives CDR1 MNHEY, CDR2 SVGAGI. This CDR3 reads CASSYSWTGSYEQYF. DNA of the CDR3: TGTGCCAGCAGTTACTCGTGGACAGGGAGCTACGAGCAGTACTTC.

The chain is built from TRBV27 and TRBJ2-7, with TRBD1 identical over 9 bases. The CDR3 contains 14 residues. Germline-derived CDR1 and CDR2 are MNHEY and SMNVEV (reference sequence). Unmatched junction bases numbered 2, after V lost 1 base and J lost 4 bases. CDR3 nucleotide sequence: TGTGCCAGCAGTTTATTCGGACAGGGGTACGAGCAGTACTTC. Translating gives CASSLFGQGYEQYF.

The CDR3 bases are TGTGCCAGCAGCCGAGGGACAGGGTCGGTCGCCAAAGCTTTCTTT. Protein product: CASSRGTGSVAKAFF. J is TRBJ1-1 and V is TRBV27; the match to TRBD1 covers 9 bases. CDR1 is MNHEY, CDR2 SMNVEV, per germline (reference sequence). Germline trimming cut 6 bases from V and 9 bases from J; bases unmatched to any gene: 14. The CDR3 is 15 amino acids.